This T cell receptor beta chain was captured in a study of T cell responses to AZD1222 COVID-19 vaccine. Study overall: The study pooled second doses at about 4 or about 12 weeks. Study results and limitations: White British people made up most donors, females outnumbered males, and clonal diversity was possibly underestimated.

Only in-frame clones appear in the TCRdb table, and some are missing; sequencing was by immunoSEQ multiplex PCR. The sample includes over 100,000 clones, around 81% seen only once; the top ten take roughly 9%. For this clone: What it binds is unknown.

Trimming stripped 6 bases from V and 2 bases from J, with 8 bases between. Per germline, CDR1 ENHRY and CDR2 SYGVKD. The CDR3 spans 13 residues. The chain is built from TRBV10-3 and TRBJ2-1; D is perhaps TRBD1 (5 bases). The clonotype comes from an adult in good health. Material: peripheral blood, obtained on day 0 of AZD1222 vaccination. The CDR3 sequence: CAIRTETYNEQFF. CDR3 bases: TGTGCCATCAGGACAGAAACCTACAATGAGCAGTTCTTC.